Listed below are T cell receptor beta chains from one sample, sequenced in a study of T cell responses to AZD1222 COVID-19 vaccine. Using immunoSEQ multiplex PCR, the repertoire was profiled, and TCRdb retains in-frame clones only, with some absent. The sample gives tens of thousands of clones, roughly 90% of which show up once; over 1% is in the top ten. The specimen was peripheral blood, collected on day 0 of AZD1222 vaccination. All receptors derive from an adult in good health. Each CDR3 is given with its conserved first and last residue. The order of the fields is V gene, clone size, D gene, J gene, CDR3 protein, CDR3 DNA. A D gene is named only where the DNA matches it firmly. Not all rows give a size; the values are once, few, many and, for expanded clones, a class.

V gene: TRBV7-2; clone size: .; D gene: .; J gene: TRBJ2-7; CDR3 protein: CASASGYEQYF; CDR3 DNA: TGTGCCAGCGCAAGCGGATACGAGCAGTACTTC
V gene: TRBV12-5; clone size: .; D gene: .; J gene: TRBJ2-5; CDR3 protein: CASGLRGARETQYF; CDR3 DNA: TGTGCTAGTGGTTTGCGAGGGGCTCGAGAGACCCAGTACTTC
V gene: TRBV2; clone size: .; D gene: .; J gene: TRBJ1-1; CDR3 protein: CASSELGGFWTTEAFF; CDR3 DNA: TGTGCCAGCAGTGAACTTGGGGGGTTCTGGACCACTGAAGCTTTCTTT
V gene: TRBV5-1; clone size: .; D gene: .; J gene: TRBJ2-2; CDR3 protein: CASSLFGTGELFF; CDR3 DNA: TGCGCCAGCAGCTTGTTTGGCACCGGGGAGCTGTTTTTT
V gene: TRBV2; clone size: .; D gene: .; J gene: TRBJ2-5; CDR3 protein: CASSDLADLFGYETQYF; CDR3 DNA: TGTGCCAGCAGTGATTTGGCGGACCTCTTTGGTTACGAGACCCAGTACTTC
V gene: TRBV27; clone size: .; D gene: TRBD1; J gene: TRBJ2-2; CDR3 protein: CASSSTGLNTGELFF; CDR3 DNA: TGTGCCAGCAGTTCGACAGGGTTGAACACCGGGGAGCTGTTTTTT
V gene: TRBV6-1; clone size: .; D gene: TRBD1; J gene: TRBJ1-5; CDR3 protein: CASSAPDRVGRNQPQHF; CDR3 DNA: TGTGCCAGCAGTGCCCCGGACAGGGTTGGGCGCAATCAGCCCCAGCATTTT
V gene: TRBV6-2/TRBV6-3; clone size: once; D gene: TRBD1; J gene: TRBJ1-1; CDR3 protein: CASSYRTGGSWRTEAFF; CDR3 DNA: TGTGCCAGCAGTTACAGAACAGGGGGCAGCTGGAGGACTGAAGCTTTCTTT
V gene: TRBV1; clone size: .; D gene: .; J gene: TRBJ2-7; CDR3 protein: CTSSQTGPSWGNNEQYF; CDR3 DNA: TGCACCAGCAGCCAGACCGGACCCAGCTGGGGAAATAACGAGCAGTACTTC
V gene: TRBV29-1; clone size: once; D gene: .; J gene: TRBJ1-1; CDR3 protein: CSVAIGSTEAFF; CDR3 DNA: TGCAGCGTTGCTATAGGGTCCACTGAAGCTTTCTTT
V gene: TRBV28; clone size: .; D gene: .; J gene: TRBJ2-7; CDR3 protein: CASSLTIGEQYF; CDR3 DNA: TGTGCCAGCAGTTTGACCATTGGCGAGCAGTACTTC
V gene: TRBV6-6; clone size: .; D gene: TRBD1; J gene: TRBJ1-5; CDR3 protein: CASSLGGGLNQPQHF; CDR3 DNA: TGTGCCAGCAGTCTAGGAGGGGGCCTCAATCAGCCCCAGCATTTT
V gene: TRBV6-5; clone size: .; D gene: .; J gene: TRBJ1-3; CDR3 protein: CASWTLGYTGNTIYF; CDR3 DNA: TGTGCCAGCTGGACGCTGGGATACACTGGAAACACCATATATTTT
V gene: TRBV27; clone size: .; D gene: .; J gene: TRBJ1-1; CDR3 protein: CASSFPTGEAFF; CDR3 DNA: TGTGCCAGCAGTTTCCCAACAGGGGAAGCTTTCTTT
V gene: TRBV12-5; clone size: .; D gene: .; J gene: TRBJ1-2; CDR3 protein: CASGLVVGEGYTF; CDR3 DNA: TGTGCTAGTGGTTTGGTAGTCGGTGAGGGCTACACCTTC
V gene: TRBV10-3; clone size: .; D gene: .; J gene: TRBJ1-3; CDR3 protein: CAITAAPNTIYF; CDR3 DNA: TGTGCCATCACCGCTGCCCCTAACACCATATATTTT
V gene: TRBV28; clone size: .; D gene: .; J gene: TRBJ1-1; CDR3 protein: CASSQSMASTEAFF; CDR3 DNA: TGTGCCAGCAGCCAGTCGATGGCTTCCACTGAAGCTTTCTTT
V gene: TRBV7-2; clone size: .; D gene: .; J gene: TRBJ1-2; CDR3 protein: CASSFAGWNYGYTF; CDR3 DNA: TGTGCCAGCAGCTTCGCAGGATGGAACTATGGCTACACCTTC
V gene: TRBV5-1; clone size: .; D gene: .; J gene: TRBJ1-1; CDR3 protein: CASSSTWDGNTEAFF; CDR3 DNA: TGCGCCAGCAGCTCTACGTGGGACGGGAACACTGAAGCTTTCTTT
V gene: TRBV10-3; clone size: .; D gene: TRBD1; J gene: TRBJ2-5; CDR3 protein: CAINPGQGDQETQYF; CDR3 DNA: TGTGCCATCAATCCGGGACAGGGGGATCAAGAGACCCAGTACTTC
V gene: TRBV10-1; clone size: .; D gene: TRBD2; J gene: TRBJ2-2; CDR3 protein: CASRGLAGGRDTGELFF; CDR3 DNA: TGCGCCAGCAGGGGACTAGCGGGAGGGCGGGACACCGGGGAGCTGTTTTTT
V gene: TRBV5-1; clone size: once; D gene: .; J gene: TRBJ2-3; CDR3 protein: CASSASTDTQYF; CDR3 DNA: TGCGCCAGCAGCGCTAGCACAGATACGCAGTATTTT
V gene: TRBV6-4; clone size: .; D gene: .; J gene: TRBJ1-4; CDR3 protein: CASGGGERREKLFF; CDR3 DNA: TGTGCCAGCGGGGGAGGGGAACGGCGTGAAAAACTGTTTTTT
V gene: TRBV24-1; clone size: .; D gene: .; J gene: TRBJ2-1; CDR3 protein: CATSDFTGEQFF; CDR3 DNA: TGTGCCACCAGTGATTTTACCGGTGAGCAGTTCTTC
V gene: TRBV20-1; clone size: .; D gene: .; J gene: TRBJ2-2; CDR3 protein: CSATRTGELFF; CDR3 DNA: TGCAGTGCTACAAGAACCGGGGAGCTGTTTTTT
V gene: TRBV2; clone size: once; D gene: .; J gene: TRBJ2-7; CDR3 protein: CASSGQEIRLDEQYF; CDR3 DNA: TGTGCCAGCAGTGGTCAGGAAATAAGGCTCGACGAGCAGTACTTC
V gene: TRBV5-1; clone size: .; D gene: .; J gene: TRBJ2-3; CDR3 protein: CASSLGPGEGPHTQYF; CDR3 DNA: TGCGCCAGCAGCTTGGGTCCAGGGGAGGGTCCCCATACGCAGTATTTT
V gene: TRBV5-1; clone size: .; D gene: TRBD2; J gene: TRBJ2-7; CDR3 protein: CASNLGELAGGSEQYF; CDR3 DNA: TGCGCCAGCAACTTGGGAGAACTAGCGGGAGGCTCCGAGCAGTACTTC
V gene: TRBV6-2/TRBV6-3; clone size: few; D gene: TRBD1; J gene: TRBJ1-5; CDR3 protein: CASSYSRHRGPGQPQHF; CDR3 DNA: TGTGCCAGCAGTTACTCGCGTCACAGGGGGCCGGGTCAGCCCCAGCATTTT
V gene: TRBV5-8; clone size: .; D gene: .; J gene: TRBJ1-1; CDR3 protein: CASSLRGTAGTEAFF; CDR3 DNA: TGTGCCAGCAGCTTGAGAGGAACGGCCGGCACTGAAGCTTTCTTT
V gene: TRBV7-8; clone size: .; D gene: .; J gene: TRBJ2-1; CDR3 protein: CASSLGGYRQFF; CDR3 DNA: TGTGCCAGCAGCCTAGGGGGGTATCGGCAGTTCTTC
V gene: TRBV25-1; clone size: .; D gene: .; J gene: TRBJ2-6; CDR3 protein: CASSESQGSYSGANVLTF; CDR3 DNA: TGTGCCAGCAGTGAATCCCAGGGATCCTACTCTGGGGCCAACGTCCTGACTTTC
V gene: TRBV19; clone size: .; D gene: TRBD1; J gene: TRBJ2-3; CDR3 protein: CASRTGTGPTDTQYF; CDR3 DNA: TGTGCCAGTAGAACCGGGACAGGGCCCACAGATACGCAGTATTTT
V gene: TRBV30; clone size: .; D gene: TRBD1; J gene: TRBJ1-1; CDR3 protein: CAWSPDRGPGQAEAFF; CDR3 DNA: TGTGCCTGGAGTCCGGACAGGGGGCCTGGGCAAGCTGAAGCTTTCTTT
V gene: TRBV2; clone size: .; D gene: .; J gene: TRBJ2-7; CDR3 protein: CASSEGTSPYEQYF; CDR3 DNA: TGTGCCAGCAGTGAAGGGACGTCCCCCTACGAGCAGTACTTC
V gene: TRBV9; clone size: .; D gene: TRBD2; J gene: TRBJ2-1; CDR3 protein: CASSVGQGTSGRGSEQFF; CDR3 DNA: TGTGCCAGCAGCGTAGGGCAGGGGACTAGCGGGAGGGGGTCTGAGCAGTTCTTC
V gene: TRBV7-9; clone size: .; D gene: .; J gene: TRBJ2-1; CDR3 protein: CASSLAGEHINEQFF; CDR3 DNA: TGTGCCAGCAGCTTAGCGGGAGAACACATCAATGAGCAGTTCTTC
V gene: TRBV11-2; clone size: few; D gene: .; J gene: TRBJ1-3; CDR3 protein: CASSLGARSGNTIYF; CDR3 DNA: TGTGCCAGCAGCTTAGGGGCGCGCTCTGGAAACACCATATATTTT
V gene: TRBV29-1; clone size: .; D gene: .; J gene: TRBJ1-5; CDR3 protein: CSVETGMGQPQHF; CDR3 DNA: TGCAGCGTTGAGACAGGTATGGGACAGCCCCAGCATTTT
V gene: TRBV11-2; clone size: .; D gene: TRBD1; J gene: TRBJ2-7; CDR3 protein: CASSLRTGGIDEQYF; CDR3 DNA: TGTGCCAGCAGCCTCCGGACAGGGGGCATCGACGAGCAGTACTTC
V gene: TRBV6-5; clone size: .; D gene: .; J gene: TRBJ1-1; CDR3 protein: CASSYGFGTEAFF; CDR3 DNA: TGTGCCAGCAGTTACGGTTTTGGCACTGAAGCTTTCTTT
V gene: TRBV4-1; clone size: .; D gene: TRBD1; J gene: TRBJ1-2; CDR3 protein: CASSPLREKGAMYGYTF; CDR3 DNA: TGCGCCAGCAGCCCCCTCCGTGAGAAGGGGGCGATGTATGGCTACACCTTC
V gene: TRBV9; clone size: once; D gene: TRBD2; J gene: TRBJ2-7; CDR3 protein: CASSVEAGGPRGEQYF; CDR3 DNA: TGTGCCAGCAGCGTAGAAGCGGGAGGGCCTCGGGGCGAGCAGTACTTC
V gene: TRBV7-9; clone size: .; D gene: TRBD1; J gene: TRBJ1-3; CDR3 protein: CASSARQGMGNTIYF; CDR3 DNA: TGTGCCAGCAGCGCCCGACAGGGGATGGGAAACACCATATATTTT
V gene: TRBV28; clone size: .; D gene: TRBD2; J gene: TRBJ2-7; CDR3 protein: CASSPSGRSYEQYF; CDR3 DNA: TGTGCCAGCAGTCCGAGCGGGAGGTCCTACGAGCAGTACTTC
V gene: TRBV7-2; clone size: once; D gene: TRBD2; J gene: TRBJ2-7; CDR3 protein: CASSPQGGRDYEQYF; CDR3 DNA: TGTGCCAGCAGCCCGCAGGGCGGGAGAGACTACGAGCAGTACTTC
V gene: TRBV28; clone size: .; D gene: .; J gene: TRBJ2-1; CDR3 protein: CASRPPGVVVEQFF; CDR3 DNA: TGTGCCAGCAGACCTCCCGGTGTGGTAGTGGAGCAGTTCTTC
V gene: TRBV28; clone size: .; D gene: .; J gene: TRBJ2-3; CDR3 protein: CASSLPGTSTDTQYF; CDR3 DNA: TGTGCCAGCAGTCTCCCCGGAACTAGCACAGATACGCAGTATTTT
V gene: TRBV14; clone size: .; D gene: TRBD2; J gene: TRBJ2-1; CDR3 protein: CASSQVRPGGRNEQFF; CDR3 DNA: TGTGCCAGCAGCCAAGTCCGCCCGGGAGGGCGCAATGAGCAGTTCTTC
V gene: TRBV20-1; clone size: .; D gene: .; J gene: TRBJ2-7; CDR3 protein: CSASTSSGPPYEQYF; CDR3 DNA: TGCAGTGCTAGTACCTCGTCAGGTCCCCCCTACGAGCAGTACTTC
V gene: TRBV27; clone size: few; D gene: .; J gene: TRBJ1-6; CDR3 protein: CASSLWGNSPLHF; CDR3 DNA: TGTGCCAGCAGTTTATGGGGGAATTCACCCCTCCACTTT